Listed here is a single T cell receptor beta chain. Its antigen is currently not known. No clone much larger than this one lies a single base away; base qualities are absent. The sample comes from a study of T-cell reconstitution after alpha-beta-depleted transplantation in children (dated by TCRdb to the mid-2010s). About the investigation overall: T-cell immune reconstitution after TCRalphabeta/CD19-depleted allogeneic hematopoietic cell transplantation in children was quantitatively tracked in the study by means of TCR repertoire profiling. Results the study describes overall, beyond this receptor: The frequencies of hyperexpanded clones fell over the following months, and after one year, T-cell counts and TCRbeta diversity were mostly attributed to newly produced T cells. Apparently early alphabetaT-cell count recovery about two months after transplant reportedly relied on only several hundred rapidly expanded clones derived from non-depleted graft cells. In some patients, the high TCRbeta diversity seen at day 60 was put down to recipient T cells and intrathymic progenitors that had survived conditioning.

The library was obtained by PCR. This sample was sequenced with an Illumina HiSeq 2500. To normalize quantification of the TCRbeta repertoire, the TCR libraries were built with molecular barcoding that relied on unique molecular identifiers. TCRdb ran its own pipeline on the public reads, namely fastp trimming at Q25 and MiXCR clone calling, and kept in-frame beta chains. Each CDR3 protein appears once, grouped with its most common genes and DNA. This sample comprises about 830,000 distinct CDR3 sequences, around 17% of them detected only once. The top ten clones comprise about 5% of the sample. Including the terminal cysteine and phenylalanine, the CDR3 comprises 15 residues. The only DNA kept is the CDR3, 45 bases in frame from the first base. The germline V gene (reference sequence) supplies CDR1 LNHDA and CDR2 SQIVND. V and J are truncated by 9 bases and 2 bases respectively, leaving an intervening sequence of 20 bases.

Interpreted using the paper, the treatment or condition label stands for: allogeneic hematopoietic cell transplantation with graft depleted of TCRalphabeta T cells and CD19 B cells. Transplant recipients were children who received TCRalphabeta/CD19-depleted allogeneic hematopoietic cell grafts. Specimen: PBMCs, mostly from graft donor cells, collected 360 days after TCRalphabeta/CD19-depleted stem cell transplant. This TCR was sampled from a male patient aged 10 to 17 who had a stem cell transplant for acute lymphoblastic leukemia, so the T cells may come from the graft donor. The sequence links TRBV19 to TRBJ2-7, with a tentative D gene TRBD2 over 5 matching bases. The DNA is TGTGCCAGCTCAAACCCAGGTGGCGGGCCCTACGAGCAGTACTTC. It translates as CASSNPGGGPYEQYF.